This TCR beta chain is from a study of low-dose radiotherapy and immunotherapy resistance in tumors. Study-wide context: Treatment of Cohort 2 consisted of 1 Gy per fraction every two weeks, amounting to 13 Gy over 26 weeks.

With V trimmed by 6 bases and J by 6 bases, 10 bases remained unmatched. The CDR3 has 15 amino acids. Germline V gives CDR1 MDHEN, CDR2 SYDVKM. Primers targeting TRAV and TRBV primed first-strand cDNA, covering alpha and beta chains. TCRs underwent 20 PCR cycles of amplification with a constant-region primer and V-primer adapter. TCRdb re-analysed the reads in MiXCR, keeping a single row per CDR3 protein. Counted here are around 80,000 distinct CDR3 sequences, less than 20% occurring once; the ten biggest clones make up approximately 1.5%. This clonotype showed up many times. As to time point: after trial treatment. The treatment was: LDRT plus nivolumab, ipilimumab, low-dose cyclophosphamide and aspirin (RACIN trial). All of the donors were given nivolumab, ipilimumab, aspirin, low-dose cyclophosphamide and low-dose radiotherapy as part of RACIN, a single-arm trial.

The sequencing here drew on PBMCs, taken after low-dose radiotherapy plus immunotherapy. The receptor's source is a male donor with prostate cancer. V is TRBV28 and J is TRBJ2-1, with 8 bases aligning to TRBD2. DNA of the CDR3: TGTGCCAGCAGCCCCCGAGGGACTAGAGGCAATGAGCAGTTCTTC. Its protein is CASSPRGTRGNEQFF.